This T cell receptor (beta chain) is from a study of cytomegalovirus exposure and HLA in healthy donors. Study-level results: Another analysis was done later, and it associated 15,000 to 20,000 TCR beta sequences with HLA alleles at 0.05 false discovery rate. A later analysis linked a missense DCLRE1C variant to TCR beta V- and J-gene trimming. In a later analysis, HLA-associated beta chains showed higher expansion and lower generation probabilities than comparable chains.

Points on this clone: Antigen unknown.

The PCR contained 60 Vbeta and 13 Jbeta primers. TCRdb's copy holds only in-frame clones and misses some; the assay was immunoSEQ multiplex PCR. Of approximately 150,000 clones listed, approximately 91% are singletons. The CDR3 length is 14 residues. CDR1 and CDR2 from the germline V gene are MDHEN and SYDVKM. V was pared by 4 bases and J by 4 bases, with 11 bases between. The sequence came from a middle-aged woman in good health and CMV-seronegative. The gene calls are TRBV28 and TRBJ1-3, with D possibly matching TRBD1 (6 bases). The sample consisted of PBMCs. This CDR3 reads CASSSQGSGNTIYF. The CDR3, as DNA: TGTGCCAGCAGTTCACAGGGATCAGGAAACACCATATATTTT.